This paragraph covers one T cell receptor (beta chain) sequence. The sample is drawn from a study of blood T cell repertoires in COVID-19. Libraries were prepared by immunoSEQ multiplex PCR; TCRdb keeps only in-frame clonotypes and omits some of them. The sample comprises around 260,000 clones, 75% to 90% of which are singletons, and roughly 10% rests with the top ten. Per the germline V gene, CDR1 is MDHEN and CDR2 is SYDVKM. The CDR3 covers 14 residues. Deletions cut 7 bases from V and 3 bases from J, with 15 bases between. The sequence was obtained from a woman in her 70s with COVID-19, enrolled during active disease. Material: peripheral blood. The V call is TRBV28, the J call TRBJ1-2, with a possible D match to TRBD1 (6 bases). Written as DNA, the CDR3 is TGTGCCAGCAACGTACAGGGCTCCCACTATGGCTACACCTTC. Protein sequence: CASNVQGSHYGYTF.